The 18 T cell receptor beta chains below were found in one sample sequenced in a study of cytomegalovirus exposure and HLA in healthy donors. Primers for the PCR totalled 60 Vbeta and 13 Jbeta. Profiling relied on immunoSEQ multiplex PCR, and the TCRdb table lists in-frame clones only, not all of them. The data show 80,000 to 95,000 clones, roughly 76% seen once. Sequenced sample: PBMCs. The receptors were sampled from a woman in her twenties or thirties in good health and CMV-seronegative.

The chain combines TRBV11-2 with TRBJ1-2, with D unclear. Trimming left V 1 base short and J 7 bases short, with 7 bases between. CDR3 length: 12 amino acids. CDR1 is SGHAT and CDR2 is FQNNGV in the germline V gene. CDR3 sequence (DNA): TGTGCCAGCAGCTTAGGTCCATCTGGCTACACCTTC. It codes for CASSLGPSGYTF.

The rearrangement links TRBV7-9 to TRBJ1-1; D is undetermined. Germline V gene data show CDR1 as SEHNR and CDR2 as FQNEAQ (reference sequence). This CDR3 has 14 residues. Trimming left V 2 bases short and J 1 base short, with 8 bases between. In nucleotides, the CDR3 is TGTGCCAGCAGCTTATTACAGTCGAACACTGAAGCTTTCTTT. This sequence encodes CASSLLQSNTEAFF.

The genes are TRBV11-2 and TRBJ1-5; TRBD1 agrees at 8 bases. Germline CDR1 SGHAT, CDR2 FQNNGV. The CDR3 spans 15 residues. With V trimmed by 1 base and J by 1 base, 0 bases remained unmatched. In DNA form, the CDR3 reads TGTGCCAGCAGCTTAGGGACAGGGAGCAATCAGCCCCAGCATTTT. Translating gives CASSLGTGSNQPQHF.

The chain is built from TRBV10-3 and TRBJ2-5; 8 nucleotides align to TRBD1. This CDR3 spans 17 amino acids. V shed 3 bases, J shed 4 bases, and the junction held 13 bases outside the gene matches. Germline CDR1 ENHRY, CDR2 SYGVKD. CDR3 DNA: TGTGCCATCAGTGATACTCCAGGGGGCGCAGGGGTAGAGACCCAGTACTTC. Its protein product is CAISDTPGGAGVETQYF.

The chain carries TRBV10-3 and TRBJ2-3; TRBD1 aligns across 7 bases. The ends lost 4 bases at V and 0 bases at J; junction bases unmatched: 4. Looked up from germline, CDR1 is ENHRY and CDR2 is SYGVKD. The CDR3 totals 15 residues. CDR3 protein: CAISGKTGSTDTQYF. CDR3 bases: TGTGCCATCAGTGGGAAGACAGGGAGCACAGATACGCAGTATTTT.

In this sample, this clone turned up a few times. The gene calls are TRBV28 and TRBJ2-7, with D unresolved. The CDR3 totals 13 residues. In germline, CDR1 is MDHEN, CDR2 SYDVKM. The germline V and J ends were trimmed by 5 bases and 1 base, with 9 bases remaining between them. Written as DNA, the CDR3 is TGTGCCAGCAGTCCCCTAGATTCCTACGAGCAGTACTTC. Protein: CASSPLDSYEQYF.

The DNA of the CDR3 is TGTGCCAGCAGTGAAGGGCCACCAATTTACTACGAGCAGTACTTC. This sequence encodes CASSEGPPIYYEQYF. The V and J genes are TRBV2 and TRBJ2-5; D remains unclear. The J call may not be correct, given that the DNA end is closer to TRBJ2-7. The germline V gene encodes CDR1 SNHLY and CDR2 FYNNEI. CDR3 length: 15 amino acids.

The J gene is TRBJ2-7, the V gene TRBV4-1; tentative D call: TRBD1 (6 bases). Germline CDR1 MGHRA, CDR2 YSYEKL. This CDR3 has 12 residues. With 1 base removed from V and 6 bases from J, the gap between germline ends came to 7 bases. CDR3 sequence: CASSQVGGEQYF. The DNA for the CDR3 is TGCGCCAGCAGCCAAGTAGGGGGCGAGCAGTACTTC.

The chain joins TRBV29-1 to TRBJ1-1; 8 positions match TRBD1. J gave up 4 bases and V 7 bases, and 8 bases lay outside the gene matches. The germline CDR1 and CDR2 sequences are SQVTM and ANQGSEA. The CDR3 spans 13 residues. The CDR3 bases are TGCAGCGCCGGACAGGGCCGGGGCACTGAAGCTTTCTTT. Its translation is CSAGQGRGTEAFF. Full variable domain (outside the CDR3, taken from reference TRBV29-1 and TRBJ1-1): SAVISQKPSRDICQRGTSLTIQCQVDSQVTMMFWYRQQPGQSLTLIATANQGSEATYESGFVIDKFPISRPNLTFSTLTVSNMSPEDSSIYLCSAGQGRGTEAFFGQGTRLTVV.

The chain combines TRBV28 with TRBJ1-1, with D perhaps matching TRBD1 (6 bases). There are 14 residues in the CDR3. The V end was cut by 3 bases, the J end by 6 bases, with 14 bases between. The germline V gene has CDR1 MDHEN and CDR2 SYDVKM. CDR3: CASSLRGSTAEAFF. For the CDR3, the DNA is TGTGCCAGCAGTTTGAGGGGGAGTACGGCTGAAGCTTTCTTT.

V is TRBV30 and J is TRBJ1-1; 8 bases align to TRBD1. The CDR3 length is 12 residues. Germline loops: CDR1 GTSNPN, CDR2 SVGIG (reference sequence). V lost 4 bases, J lost 3 bases, and 1 base stayed unmatched. CDR3 DNA sequence: TGTGCCTGGACAGGGGGCCACACTGAAGCTTTCTTT. It translates to CAWTGGHTEAFF.

The rearrangement links TRBV6-6 to TRBJ1-3; D not resolved. V lost 4 bases to trimming and J lost 11 bases, with 15 bases between them. Germline CDR1 and CDR2: MNHNY and SVGAGI (reference sequence). This CDR3 is built from 13 residues. As DNA, the CDR3 is TGTGCCAGCAGTTTGGGCAGGAATAAAGCCATATATTTT. Translation: CASSLGRNKAIYF.

The chain joins TRBV27 to TRBJ2-7; 11 nucleotides line up with TRBD1. The CDR3 is 15 amino acids. The J segment lost 3 bases and the V segment lost 6 bases, leaving 7 bases of the junction unmatched. Germline V gives CDR1 MNHEY, CDR2 SMNVEV (reference sequence). DNA for the CDR3: TGTGCCAGCAGCCAGACGGGACAGGGGGTCTACGAGCAGTACTTC. Its protein is CASSQTGQGVYEQYF.

The V call is TRBV7-9, the J call TRBJ2-7; TRBD1 agrees at 7 bases. This CDR3 has 15 residues. CDR1 and CDR2 (germline): SEHNR, FQNEAQ (reference sequence). V trimming: 4 bases; J trimming: 4 bases; junction bases outside the gene matches: 10. CDR3 residues: CASSSETGPRYEQYF. The CDR3 DNA is TGTGCCAGCAGCTCTGAGACAGGGCCTCGGTACGAGCAGTACTTC.

This chain connects TRBV10-3 to TRBJ2-5, with TRBD1 matching 8 bases. V dropped 2 bases and J dropped 1; count of bases not matched to a gene: 6. Germline CDR1 is ENHRY and CDR2 is SYGVKD. The CDR3 is made up of 16 amino acids. The CDR3 spells CAISERFGTGQETQYF. The DNA for the CDR3 is TGTGCCATCAGTGAGAGGTTTGGGACAGGCCAAGAGACCCAGTACTTC.

The rearrangement uses TRBV4-2 and TRBJ1-6; TRBD1 is a possible D gene (6 bases). Trimming removed 0 bases at V and 4 bases at J, with 10 bases between. The germline V gene has CDR1 LGHNA and CDR2 YNFKEQ. This CDR3 spans 16 amino acids. The CDR3 DNA reads TGTGCCAGCAGCCAAGAGACAGGAAATTATAATTCACCCCTCCACTTT. Translation gives CASSQETGNYNSPLHF.

This clone showed up just once. The chain joins TRBV9 to TRBJ1-6; D gene unclear. Trimming removed 0 bases from V and 9 bases from J, with 7 bases in between. CDR1 is SGDLS and CDR2 is YYNGEE in the germline V gene. The CDR3 spans 13 residues. The CDR3 loop is CASSVDSSSPLHF. The CDR3 bases are TGTGCCAGCAGCGTAGATAGCTCTTCACCCCTCCACTTT.

In its sample, this clone was seen once. V and J are TRBV28 and TRBJ2-7, with TRBD2 identical over 7 bases. Trimming at V came to 7 bases and at J to 1 base, leaving 7 bases not matched to a gene. Looked up from germline, CDR1 is MDHEN and CDR2 is SYDVKM. The CDR3 loop spans 14 amino acids. The CDR3 region has the DNA TGTGCCAGCACCCGAGCGGGGTTATCCTACGAGCAGTACTTC. It encodes CASTRAGLSYEQYF.